These 27 T cell receptor beta chains came from one sample sequenced in a study of T cell responses to AZD1222 COVID-19 vaccine. Only in-frame clones appear in the TCRdb table, and some are missing; sequencing was by immunoSEQ multiplex PCR. The data show over 80,000 clones, 85% to 90% seen once. Sequencing used peripheral blood, obtained on day 0 of AZD1222 vaccination. The receptors were sampled from an adult in good health.

The rearrangement links TRBV6-5 to TRBJ1-6; possibly TRBD1 for D (6 bases). V gave up 3 bases and J gave up 6 bases, with 15 bases separating them. Germline-derived CDR1 and CDR2 are MNHEY and SVGAGI. The CDR3 has 16 amino acids. The CDR3 coding sequence is TGTGCCAGCAGTTATTTGCAGGGGCGAATTAATTCACCCCTCCACTTT. The encoded protein is CASSYLQGRINSPLHF.

This rearrangement joins TRBV6-2 or TRBV6-3 to TRBJ2-1, with 8 bases that match TRBD2. CDR1 MNHEY and CDR2 SVGEGT come from the germline V gene. The CDR3 runs 17 residues. Losses at the gene ends were 2 bases for V and 9 bases for J; bases not matched to a gene: 15. CDR3 in amino acids: CASSYQAGVSQWGEQFF. CDR3 nucleotides: TGTGCCAGCAGTTACCAAGCGGGAGTATCCCAGTGGGGTGAGCAGTTCTTC.

Here the CDR3 DNA reads TGTGCCAGCAGCTGGGACAGAGTCCAAGTAACTGGGGCCAACGTCCTGACTTTC. It codes for CASSWDRVQVTGANVLTF. The rearrangement uses TRBV5-6 and TRBJ2-6; 7 bases agree with TRBD1. The CDR3 is 18 residues long. V was pared by 3 bases and J by 2 bases, with 11 bases of the junction left unmatched. Germline CDR1 is SGHDT and CDR2 is YYEEEE.

V and J are TRBV10-1 and TRBJ2-7, with D maybe TRBD2 (6 bases). Trimming removed 3 bases at V and 0 bases at J, with 9 bases between. This CDR3 comprises 14 residues. Germline V gene data show CDR1 as WNHNN and CDR2 as SYGVQD (reference sequence). CDR3 sequence (DNA): TGCGCCAGCAGTGAAGGAGGGAGCTCCTACGAGCAGTACTTC. It encodes CASSEGGSSYEQYF.

In nucleotides, the CDR3 is TGTGCCACAACGGAGACAGATACGCAGTATTTT. Amino acids: CATTETDTQYF. The V gene is TRBV10-3, the J gene TRBJ2-3; D remains ambiguous. Trimming stripped 10 bases from V and 3 bases from J, with 8 bases between. Germline V gives CDR1 ENHRY, CDR2 SYGVKD. The length of the CDR3 is 11 residues.

The rearrangement links TRBV18 to TRBJ1-3; D is ambiguous. Germline V CDR1 and CDR2: KGHSH, LQKENI. Deletions cut 3 bases from V and 0 bases from J, with 15 bases between. CDR3 length: 17 amino acids. The CDR3 reads CASSPVGGTTSGNTIYF. CDR3 in DNA: TGTGCCAGCTCACCTGTGGGAGGAACGACCTCTGGAAACACCATATATTTT.

The chain has TRBV7-2 and TRBJ2-1; 9 bases are shared with TRBD1. This CDR3 comprises 17 residues. J gave up 8 bases and V 5 bases, and 16 bases lay outside the gene matches. CDR1 is SGHTA, CDR2 FQGNSA, per germline. The DNA for the CDR3 is TGTGCCAGCAGCCACCGCCAAAGACAGGGGGTAATCCATGAGCAGTTCTTC. Translation: CASSHRQRQGVIHEQFF.

This rearrangement joins TRBV9 to TRBJ2-1, with no clear D. V gave up 3 bases and J gave up 6 bases, with 10 bases separating them. The CDR3 extends over 13 amino acids. From germline, CDR1 is SGDLS and CDR2 YYNGEE. The CDR3 is CASSGRRPNEQFF. For the CDR3, the DNA is TGTGCCAGCAGCGGCCGACGGCCCAATGAGCAGTTCTTC.

V usage is TRBV19 and J usage is TRBJ1-2; D perhaps matches TRBD1 (5 bases). Germline loops: CDR1 LNHDA, CDR2 SQIVND (reference sequence). V lost 1 base and J 4 bases, leaving 10 bases between the germline ends. The CDR3 is 14 residues long. DNA of the CDR3: TGTGCCAGTAGTATAGGGGGCAGGGCCTATGGCTACACCTTC. It translates to CASSIGGRAYGYTF.

V and J are TRBV3-1 (or the pseudogene TRBV3-2) and TRBJ1-1; D unclear. V was shortened by 6 bases and J by 1 base, with 12 bases between the two germline ends. The V gene's germline CDR1 is LGHDT and CDR2 YNNKEL (reference sequence). This CDR3 comprises 14 residues. CDR3 protein: CASRFNRENTEAFF. DNA of the CDR3: TGTGCCAGCAGATTTAATCGAGAGAACACTGAAGCTTTCTTT.

This clone appeared a few times. CDR3 amino acids: CASRRPGGELFF. The CDR3 region has the DNA TGTGCCAGCCGACGGCCCGGCGGGGAGCTGTTTTTT. This sequence joins TRBV19 and TRBJ2-2; D not certain. The germline CDR1 and CDR2 sequences are LNHDA and SQIVND (reference sequence). The CDR3 loop spans 12 amino acids. The V end lost 9 bases, the J end lost 7 bases, and 12 bases lay between the germline ends.

The chain has TRBV7-3 and TRBJ2-3, with 9 bases that match TRBD2. The CDR3 totals 13 residues. In germline, CDR1 is SGHTA, CDR2 FQGTGA. Trimming took 5 bases from V and 5 from J; bases not matched to a gene: 2. The CDR3 nucleotides are TGTGCCAGCAGCCAACTAGCGGGAGATACGCAGTATTTT. Translation: CASSQLAGDTQYF.

The chain carries TRBV9 and TRBJ2-7; a weak D match, TRBD1 (6 bases). Germline V gives CDR1 SGDLS, CDR2 YYNGEE. The CDR3 covers 17 residues. Trimming removed 7 bases from V and 0 bases from J, with 23 bases in between. CDR3 coding DNA: TGTGCCAGCGCGCCCAGTGACAGGCTATTTTACTCCTACGAGCAGTACTTC. The encoded protein is CASAPSDRLFYSYEQYF. Drawing the rest from reference TRBV9 and TRBJ2-7, the complete variable domain is DSGVTQTPKHLITATGQRVTLRCSPRSGDLSVYWYQQSLDQGLQFLIQYYNGEERAKGNILERFSAQQFPDLHSELNLSSLELGDSALYFCASAPSDRLFYSYEQYFGPGTRLTVT.

The chain recombines TRBV15 with TRBJ1-4; D call uncertain. V lost 1 base and J lost 3, with 3 bases in between. Germline V gene lookup returns CDR1 LNHNV and CDR2 YYDKDF (reference sequence). The length of the CDR3 is 13 residues. CDR3 loop: CATSRAPNEKLFF. CDR3 coding DNA: TGTGCCACCAGCAGAGCCCCTAATGAAAAACTGTTTTTT.

V and J are TRBV7-9 and TRBJ1-5; TRBD1 agrees at 11 bases. Unmatched junction bases numbered 7, after V lost 2 bases and J lost 4 bases. CDR3 length: 17 residues. Germline V CDR1 and CDR2: SEHNR, FQNEAQ (reference sequence). DNA of the CDR3: TGTGCCAGCAGCTTATGGACAGGGGGCATTAATAATCAGCCCCAGCATTTT. Protein product: CASSLWTGGINNQPQHF.

CDR3 in amino acids: CASSLVSGVRGEAFF. CDR3 nucleotides: TGTGCCAGCAGCTTAGTATCCGGGGTTCGCGGTGAAGCTTTCTTT. The rearrangement uses TRBV7-2 and TRBJ1-1; D uncertain. This CDR3 spans 15 amino acids. Deletions cut 1 base from V and 7 bases from J, with 16 bases between. The germline CDR1 and CDR2 sequences are SGHTA and FQGNSA.

The chain recombines TRBV28 with TRBJ1-1; TRBD1 matches 11 bases. V lost 5 bases, J lost 6 bases, and 8 bases stayed unmatched. From germline, CDR1 is MDHEN and CDR2 SYDVKM. CDR3 size: 15 residues. The CDR3 protein is CASSLPGQGAAEAFF. The CDR3 bases are TGTGCCAGCAGTCTCCCCGGACAGGGGGCCGCTGAAGCTTTCTTT.

This chain joins TRBV10-3 and TRBJ2-1; 8 bases align to TRBD1. This CDR3 is built from 11 residues. Germline-derived CDR1 and CDR2 are ENHRY and SYGVKD. V shed 7 bases and J 10 bases; nucleotides not matched to a gene: 3. The CDR3 nucleotides read TGTGCCATCAATCAGGGGGCCGAGCAGTTCTTC. Translation: CAINQGAEQFF.

The chain combines TRBV9 with TRBJ2-4, with D possibly being TRBD1 (5 bases). The CDR3 has 15 residues. Trimming took 0 bases from V and 6 from J, leaving 13 bases between them. Germline V gives CDR1 SGDLS, CDR2 YYNGEE. The CDR3 reads CASSVEGLPRNIQYF. CDR3 in DNA: TGTGCCAGCAGCGTAGAGGGGCTCCCTCGAAACATTCAGTACTTC.

The chain has TRBV3-1 (or the pseudogene TRBV3-2) and TRBJ2-5; D call uncertain. Germline V CDR1 and CDR2: LGHDT, YNNKEL (reference sequence). The CDR3 length is 15 residues. V was trimmed by 5 bases and J by 6 bases, leaving 19 bases between them. CDR3 protein: CASSTAGPQKQTQYF. Here the CDR3 DNA reads TGTGCCAGCAGCACTGCTGGCCCTCAAAAACAGACCCAGTACTTC.

The chain has TRBV30 and TRBJ1-1, with D tentatively TRBD1 (6 bases). Germline CDR1 reads GTSNPN; CDR2 reads SVGIG (reference sequence). The V end lost 5 bases, the J end lost 7 bases, and 11 bases lay between the germline ends. This CDR3 region has 11 residues. As DNA, the CDR3 is TGTGCCTGGCGAGGGGGGGGTGAAGCTTTCTTT. It is translated as CAWRGGGEAFF.

The genes are TRBV6-5 and TRBJ2-7; D could derive from TRBD1 or TRBD2 (5 bases each). Germline values: CDR1 MNHEY, CDR2 SVGAGI. Trimming took 2 bases from V and 2 from J, leaving 10 bases between them. This CDR3 spans 14 amino acids. The chain's CDR3 is CASSYRDGAYEQYF. In nucleotides, the CDR3 is TGTGCCAGCAGTTACCGGGACGGGGCCTACGAGCAGTACTTC.

This chain uses TRBV7-2 with TRBJ2-7; D gene ambiguous. The V end lost 5 bases, the J end lost 0 bases, and 5 bases lay between the germline ends. The CDR3 extends over 12 amino acids. Looked up from germline, CDR1 is SGHTA and CDR2 is FQGNSA. The CDR3 loop reads CASSTPSYEQYF. CDR3 sequence (DNA): TGTGCCAGCAGCACACCCTCCTACGAGCAGTACTTC.

The chain recombines TRBV5-1 with TRBJ1-6; 7 nucleotides line up with TRBD1. The germline V gene has CDR1 SGHRS and CDR2 YFSETQ. V shed 2 bases, J shed 6 bases, and the junction held 5 bases outside the gene matches. This CDR3 has 15 residues. The CDR3 coding sequence is TGCGCCAGCAGCTTAAGGGGACAGTCTAATTCACCCCTCCACTTT. Translated, it gives CASSLRGQSNSPLHF.

V usage is TRBV4-1 and J usage is TRBJ2-7; no reliable D call. This CDR3 is 14 amino acids long. Trimming left V 4 bases short and J 0 bases short, with 10 bases between. Germline CDR1 and CDR2: MGHRA and YSYEKL. The DNA of the CDR3 is TGCGCCAGCAGCCCAGGCACAAACTCCTACGAGCAGTACTTC. It specifies CASSPGTNSYEQYF.

In its sample, this clone ranks as medium-sized. The V gene is TRBV4-2, the J gene TRBJ2-3; either TRBD1 or TRBD2 may fit D (5 bases each). Between the trimmed V and J ends, which lost 0 bases and 1 base, there was a span of 11 bases. CDR1 is LGHNA and CDR2 is YNFKEQ in the germline V gene. CDR3 length equals 16 residues. The CDR3 loop reads CASSQDPGAGTDTQYF. The CDR3 DNA is TGTGCCAGCAGCCAAGACCCCGGGGCCGGCACAGATACGCAGTATTTT.

DNA of the CDR3: TGTGCCAGTTTGGAGGGATTCGGTCAGCCCCAGCATTTT. This translates into CASLEGFGQPQHF. The rearrangement uses TRBV12-3 or TRBV12-4 and TRBJ1-5; no reliable D call. This CDR3 is 13 amino acids long. V was pared by 9 bases and J by 6 bases, with 15 bases between.